The present TCR beta chain was sequenced within a study of T cell responses to AZD1222 COVID-19 vaccine. Overall study findings and caveats: Nearly half of spike-specific TCRs reportedly target variant regions that are unmutated in the B.1.351 and B.1.1.7 variants. Vaccination with two AZD1222 doses was followed by a rise in Spike-specific TCR breadth and depth.

Sequenced by immunoSEQ multiplex PCR; TCRdb stores in-frame clones only, minus some. The sample carries approximately 100,000 clones, about 90% recorded once. Only one count was recorded for this clone. Antigen unknown. V was clipped by 2 bases and J by 6 bases; unmatched bases: 0. The CDR3 totals 13 residues. The germline CDR1 and CDR2 sequences are SGHNT and YENEEA. The sequencing here drew on peripheral blood, taken on day 0 of AZD1222 vaccination. The chain recombines TRBV11-3 with TRBJ2-7; 11 bases are shared with TRBD2. The TCR was taken from an adult in good health. In DNA form, the CDR3 reads TGTGCCAGCAGCTTACTAGCGGGAGGCGAGCAGTACTTC. Its translation is CASSLLAGGEQYF.